This TCR beta chain was obtained from a study of CD8+ T cells in alopecia areata. Germline loops: CDR1 MNHNY, CDR2 SVGAGI (reference sequence). CDR3 size: 14 residues. V lost 0 bases and J 3 bases, leaving 9 bases between the germline ends. The investigators collected lesional scalp punch biopsies and peripheral blood from alopecia areata patients. Extracted RNA was reverse transcribed, and the resulting cDNA served as sequencing template. This table comes from immunoSEQ multiplex PCR, and its TCRdb copy is limited to in-frame clones, with some not included. Of over 15,000 clones in the sample, roughly three fifths were seen once. Study findings and constraints: Lesional scalp, especially alopecia totalis/universalis, showed higher clonality than normal scalp. Relative to mice, TCR sharing across patients was less clear, a difference possibly HLA-related.

This clone came up a few times. Its matching antigen is unknown. The rearrangement uses TRBV6-6 and TRBJ2-7, with D tentatively TRBD2 (5 bases). What was sequenced was skin. This sequence was found in a human donor with alopecia areata. CDR3: CASSYSRTSYEQYF. DNA of the CDR3: TGTGCCAGCAGTTACTCGAGAACTAGCTACGAGCAGTACTTC.